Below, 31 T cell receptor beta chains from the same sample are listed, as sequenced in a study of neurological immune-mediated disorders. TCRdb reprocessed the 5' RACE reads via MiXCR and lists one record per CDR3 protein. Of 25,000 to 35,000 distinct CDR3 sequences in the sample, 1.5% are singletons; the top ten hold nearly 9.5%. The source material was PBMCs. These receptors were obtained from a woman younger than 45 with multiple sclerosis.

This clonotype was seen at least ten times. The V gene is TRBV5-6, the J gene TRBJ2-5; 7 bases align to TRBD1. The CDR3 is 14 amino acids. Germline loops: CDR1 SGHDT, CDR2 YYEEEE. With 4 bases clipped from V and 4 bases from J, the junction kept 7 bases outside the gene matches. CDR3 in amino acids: CASSRTGRGETQYF. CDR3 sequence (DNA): TGTGCCAGCAGCCGGACAGGCCGAGGAGAGACCCAGTACTTC.

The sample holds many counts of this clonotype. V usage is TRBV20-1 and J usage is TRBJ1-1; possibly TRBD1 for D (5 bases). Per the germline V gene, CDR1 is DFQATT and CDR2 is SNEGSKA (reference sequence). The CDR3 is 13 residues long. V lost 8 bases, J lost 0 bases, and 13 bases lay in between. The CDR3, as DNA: TGCAGTCCCCGAAGGGACCTGAACACTGAAGCTTTCTTT. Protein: CSPRRDLNTEAFF.

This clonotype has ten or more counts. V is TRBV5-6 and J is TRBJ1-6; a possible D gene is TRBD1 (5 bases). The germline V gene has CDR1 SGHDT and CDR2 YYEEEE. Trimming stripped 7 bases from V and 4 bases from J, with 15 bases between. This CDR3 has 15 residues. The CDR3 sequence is CASAIGRGYNSPLHF. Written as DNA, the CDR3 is TGTGCCAGCGCCATCGGGAGGGGTTATAATTCACCCCTCCACTTT.

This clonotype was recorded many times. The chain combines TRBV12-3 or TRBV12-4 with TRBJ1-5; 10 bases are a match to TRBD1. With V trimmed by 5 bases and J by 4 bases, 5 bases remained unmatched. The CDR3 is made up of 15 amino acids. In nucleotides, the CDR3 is TGTGCCAGCAGTCTTTGGACAGGGGGGAATCAGCCCCAGCATTTT. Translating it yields CASSLWTGGNQPQHF.

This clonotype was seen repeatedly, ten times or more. The CDR3 bases are TGTGCCAGCAGCCAAGAAAAAGAGACCCAGTACTTC. Its protein product is CASSQEKETQYF. The J gene is TRBJ2-5, the V gene TRBV3-1; D gene ambiguous. With 0 bases removed from V and 3 bases from J, the gap between germline ends came to 2 bases. This CDR3 region has 12 residues. The germline V gene has CDR1 LGHDT and CDR2 YNNKEL (reference sequence).

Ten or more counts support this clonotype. The CDR3, as DNA: TGTGCTAGTGGTTCCGGGACAGGGGGATACGAGCAGTACTTC. Amino acid sequence: CASGSGTGGYEQYF. This sequence joins TRBV12-5 and TRBJ2-7; 11 bases align to TRBD1. This CDR3 spans 14 amino acids. The trim removed 4 bases at V and 4 bases at J, leaving 3 bases unmatched. The germline gives CDR1 LGHNT, CDR2 FRNRAP.

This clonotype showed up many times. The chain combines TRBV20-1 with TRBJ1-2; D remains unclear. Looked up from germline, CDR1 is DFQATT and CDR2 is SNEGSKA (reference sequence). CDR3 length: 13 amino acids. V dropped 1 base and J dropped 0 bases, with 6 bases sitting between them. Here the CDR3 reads CSARGAANYGYTF. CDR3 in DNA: TGCAGTGCTAGAGGGGCCGCTAACTATGGCTACACCTTC.

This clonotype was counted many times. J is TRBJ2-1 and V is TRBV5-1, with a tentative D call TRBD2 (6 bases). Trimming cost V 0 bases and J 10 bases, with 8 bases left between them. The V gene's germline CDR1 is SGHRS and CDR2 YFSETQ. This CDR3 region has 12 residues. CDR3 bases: TGCGCCAGCAGCTTGGCGGGGGACGAGCAGTTCTTC. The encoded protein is CASSLAGDEQFF. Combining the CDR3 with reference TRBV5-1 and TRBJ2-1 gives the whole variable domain KAGVTQTPRYLIKTRGQQVTLSCSPISGHRSVSWYQQTPGQGLQFLFEYFSETQRNKGNFPGRFSGRQFSNSRSEMNVSTLELGDSALYLCASSLAGDEQFFGPGTRLTVL.

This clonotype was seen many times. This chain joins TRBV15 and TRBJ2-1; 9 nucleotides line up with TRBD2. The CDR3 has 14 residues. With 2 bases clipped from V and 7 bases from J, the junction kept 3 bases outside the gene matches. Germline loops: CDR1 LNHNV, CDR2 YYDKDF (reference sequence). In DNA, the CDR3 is TGTGCCACCAGCAGACTAGCGGGGCGAAATGAGCAGTTCTTC. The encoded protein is CATSRLAGRNEQFF.

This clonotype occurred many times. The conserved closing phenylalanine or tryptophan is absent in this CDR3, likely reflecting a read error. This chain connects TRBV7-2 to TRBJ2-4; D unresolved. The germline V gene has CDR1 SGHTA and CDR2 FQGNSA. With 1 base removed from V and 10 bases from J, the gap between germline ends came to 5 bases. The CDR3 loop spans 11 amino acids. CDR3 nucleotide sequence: TGTGCCAGCAGCTTAGACAGAATTCAGTACGTC. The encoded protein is CASSLDRIQYV.

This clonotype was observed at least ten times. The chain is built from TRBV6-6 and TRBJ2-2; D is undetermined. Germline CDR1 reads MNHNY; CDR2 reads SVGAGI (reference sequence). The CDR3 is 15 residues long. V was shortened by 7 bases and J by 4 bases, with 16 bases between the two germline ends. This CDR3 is CASNITPAPTGELFF. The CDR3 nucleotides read TGTGCCAGCAATATCACACCCGCGCCCACCGGGGAGCTGTTTTTT.

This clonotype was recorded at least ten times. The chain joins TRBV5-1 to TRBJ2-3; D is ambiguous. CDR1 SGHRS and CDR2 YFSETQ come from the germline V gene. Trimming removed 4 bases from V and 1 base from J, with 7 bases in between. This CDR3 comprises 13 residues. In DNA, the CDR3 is TGCGCCAGCAGCACCCAGGGCACAGATACGCAGTATTTT. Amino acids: CASSTQGTDTQYF.

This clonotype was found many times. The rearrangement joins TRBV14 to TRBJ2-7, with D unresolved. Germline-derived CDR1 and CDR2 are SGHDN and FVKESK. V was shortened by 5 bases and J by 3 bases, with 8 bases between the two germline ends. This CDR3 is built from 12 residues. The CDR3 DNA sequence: TGTGCCAGCAGCGGGGTAGGCTACGAGCAGTACTTC. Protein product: CASSGVGYEQYF. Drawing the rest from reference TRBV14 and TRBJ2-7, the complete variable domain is EAGVTQFPSHSVIEKGQTVTLRCDPISGHDNLYWYRRVMGKEIKFLLHFVKESKQDESGMPNNRFLAERTGGTYSTLKVQPAELEDSGVYFCASSGVGYEQYFGPGTRLTVT.

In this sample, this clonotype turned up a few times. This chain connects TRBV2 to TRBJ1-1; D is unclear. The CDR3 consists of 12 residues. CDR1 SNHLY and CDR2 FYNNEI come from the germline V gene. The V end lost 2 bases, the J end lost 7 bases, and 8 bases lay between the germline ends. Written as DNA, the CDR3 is TGTGCCAGCAGTGAAAGCCCGCGTGAAGCTTTCTTT. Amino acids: CASSESPREAFF.

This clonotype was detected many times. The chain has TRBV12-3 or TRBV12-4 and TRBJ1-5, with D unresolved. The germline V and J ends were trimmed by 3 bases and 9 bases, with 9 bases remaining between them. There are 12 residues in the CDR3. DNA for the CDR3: TGTGCCAGCAGTTTTCCCGGGTCGCCCCAGCATTTT. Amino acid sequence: CASSFPGSPQHF.

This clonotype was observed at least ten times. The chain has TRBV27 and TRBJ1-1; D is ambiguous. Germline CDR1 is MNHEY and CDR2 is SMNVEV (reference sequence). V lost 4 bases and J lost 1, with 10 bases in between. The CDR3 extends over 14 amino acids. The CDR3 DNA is TGTGCCAGCAGTTCTGGGAGGTCGAACACTGAAGCTTTCTTT. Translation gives CASSSGRSNTEAFF.

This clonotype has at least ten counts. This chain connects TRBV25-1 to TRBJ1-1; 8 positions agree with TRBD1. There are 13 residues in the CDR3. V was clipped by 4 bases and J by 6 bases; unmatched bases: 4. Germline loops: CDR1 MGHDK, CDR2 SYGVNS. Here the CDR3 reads CASSAQGDAEAFF. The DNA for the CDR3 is TGTGCCAGCAGTGCACAGGGGGACGCTGAAGCTTTCTTT.

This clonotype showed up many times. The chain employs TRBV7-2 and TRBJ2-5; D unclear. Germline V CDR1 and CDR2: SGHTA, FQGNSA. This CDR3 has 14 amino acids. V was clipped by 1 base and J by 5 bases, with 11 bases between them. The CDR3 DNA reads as TGTGCCAGCAGCTTAGGGCCCTCCTATGAGACCCAGTACTTC. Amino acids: CASSLGPSYETQYF.

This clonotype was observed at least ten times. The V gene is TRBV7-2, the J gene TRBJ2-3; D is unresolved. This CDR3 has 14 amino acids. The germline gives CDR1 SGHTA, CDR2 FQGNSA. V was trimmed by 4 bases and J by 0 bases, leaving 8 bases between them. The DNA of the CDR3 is TGTGCCAGCAGCTCCCTTATAAGCACAGATACGCAGTATTTT. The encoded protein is CASSSLISTDTQYF.

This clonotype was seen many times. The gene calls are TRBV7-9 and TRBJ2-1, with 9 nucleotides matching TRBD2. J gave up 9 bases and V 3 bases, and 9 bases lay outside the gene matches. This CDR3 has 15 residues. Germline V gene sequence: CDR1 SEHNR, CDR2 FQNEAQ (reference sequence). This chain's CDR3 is CASSLGGGAEREQFF. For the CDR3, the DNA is TGTGCCAGCAGCTTGGGCGGGGGGGCCGAACGTGAGCAGTTCTTC.

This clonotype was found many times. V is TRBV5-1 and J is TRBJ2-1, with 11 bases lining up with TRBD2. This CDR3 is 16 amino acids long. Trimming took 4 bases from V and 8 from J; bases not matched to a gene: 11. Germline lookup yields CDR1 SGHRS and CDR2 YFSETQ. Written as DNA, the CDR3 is TGCGCCAGCAGCCTAAGTAGCGGGGGGGCCATTCATGAGCAGTTCTTC. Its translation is CASSLSSGGAIHEQFF.

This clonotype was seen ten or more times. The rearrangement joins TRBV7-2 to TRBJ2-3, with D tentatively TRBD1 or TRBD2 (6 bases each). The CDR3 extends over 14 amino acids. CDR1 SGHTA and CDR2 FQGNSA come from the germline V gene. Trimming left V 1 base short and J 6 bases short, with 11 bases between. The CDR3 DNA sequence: TGTGCCAGCAGCTTAGACAGGGAGGTCGATACGCAGTATTTT. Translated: CASSLDREVDTQYF.

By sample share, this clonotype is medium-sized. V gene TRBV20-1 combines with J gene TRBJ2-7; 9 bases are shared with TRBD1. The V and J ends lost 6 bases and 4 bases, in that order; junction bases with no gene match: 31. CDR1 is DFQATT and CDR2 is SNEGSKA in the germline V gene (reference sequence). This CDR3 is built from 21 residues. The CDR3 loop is CSAIRTFREIPRTGGGYEQYF. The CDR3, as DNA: TGCAGTGCCATTCGAACATTCCGAGAGATCCCTCGAACAGGGGGCGGATACGAGCAGTACTTC.

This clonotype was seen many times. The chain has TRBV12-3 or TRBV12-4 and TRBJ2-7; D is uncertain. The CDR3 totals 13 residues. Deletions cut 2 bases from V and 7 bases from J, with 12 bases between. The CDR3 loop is CASSLTPLMEQYF. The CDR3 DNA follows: TGTGCCAGCAGTTTAACCCCTCTGATGGAGCAGTACTTC.

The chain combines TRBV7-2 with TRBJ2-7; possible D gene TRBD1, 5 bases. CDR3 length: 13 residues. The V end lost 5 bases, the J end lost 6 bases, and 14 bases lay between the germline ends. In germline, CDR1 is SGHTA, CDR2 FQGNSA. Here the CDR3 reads CASSTYQGVEQYF. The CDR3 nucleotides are TGTGCCAGCAGCACATATCAAGGGGTCGAGCAGTACTTC.

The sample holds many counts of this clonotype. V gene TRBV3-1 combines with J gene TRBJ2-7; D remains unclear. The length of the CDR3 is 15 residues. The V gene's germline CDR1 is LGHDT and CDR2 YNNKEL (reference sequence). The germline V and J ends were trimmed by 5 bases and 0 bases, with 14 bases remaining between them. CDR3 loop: CASSVLWSVSYEQYF. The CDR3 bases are TGTGCCAGCAGCGTTCTATGGAGCGTCTCCTACGAGCAGTACTTC.

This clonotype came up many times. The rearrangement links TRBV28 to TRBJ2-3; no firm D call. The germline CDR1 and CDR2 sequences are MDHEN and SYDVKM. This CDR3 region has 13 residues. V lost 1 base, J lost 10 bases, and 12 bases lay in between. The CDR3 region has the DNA TGTGCCAGCAGTTTATCGGCCCCGCCATCGCAGTATTTT. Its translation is CASSLSAPPSQYF.

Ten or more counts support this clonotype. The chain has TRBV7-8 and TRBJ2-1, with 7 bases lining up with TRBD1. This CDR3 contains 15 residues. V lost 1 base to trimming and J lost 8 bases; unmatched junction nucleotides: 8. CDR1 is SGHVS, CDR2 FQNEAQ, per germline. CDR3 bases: TGTGCCAGCAGCTTAGTCAAGGGGGCTATATATGAGCAGTTCTTC. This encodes CASSLVKGAIYEQFF. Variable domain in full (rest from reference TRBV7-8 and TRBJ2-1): GAGVSQSPRYKVAKRGQDVALRCDPISGHVSLFWYQQALGQGPEFLTYFQNEAQLDKSGLPSDRFFAERPEGSVSTLKIQRTQQEDSAVYLCASSLVKGAIYEQFFGPGTRLTVL.

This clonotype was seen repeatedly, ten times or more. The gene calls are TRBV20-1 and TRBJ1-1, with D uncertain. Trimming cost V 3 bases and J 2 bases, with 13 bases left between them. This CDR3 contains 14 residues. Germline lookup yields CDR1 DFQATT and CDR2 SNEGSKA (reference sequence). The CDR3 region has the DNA TGCAGTGCTAGGGCGGCGGGTATAAACACTGAAGCTTTCTTT. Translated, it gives CSARAAGINTEAFF.

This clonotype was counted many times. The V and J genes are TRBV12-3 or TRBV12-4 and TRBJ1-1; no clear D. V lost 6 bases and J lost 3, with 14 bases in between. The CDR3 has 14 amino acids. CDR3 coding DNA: TGTGCCAGCAGCTTGAGGCCGAGGGACACTGAAGCTTTCTTT. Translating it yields CASSLRPRDTEAFF.

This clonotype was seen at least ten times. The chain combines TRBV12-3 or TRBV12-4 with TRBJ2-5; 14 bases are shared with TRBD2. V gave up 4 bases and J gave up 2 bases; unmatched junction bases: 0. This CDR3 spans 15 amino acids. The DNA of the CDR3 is TGTGCCAGCAGTTGGACTAGCGGGAGGCAAGAGACCCAGTACTTC. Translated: CASSWTSGRQETQYF.